This is a list of T cell receptor beta chains from one sample in a study of T-cell reconstitution after alpha-beta-depleted transplantation in children. TCRdb reprocessed the PCR reads with MiXCR, giving one entry per CDR3 protein. Of roughly 300,000 distinct CDR3 sequences listed, more than 9% were seen once; the top ten hold around 22%. The sequencing here drew on peripheral blood, taken 180 days after TCRalphabeta/CD19-depleted stem cell transplant. The receptors were sampled from a male patient aged 2-9 years who had a stem cell transplant for chronic granulomatous disease, so the T cells may come from the graft donor. CDR3s include the opening cysteine and the closing phenylalanine or tryptophan. A D gene is named only where the DNA matches it firmly. Expanded clones get a size class; other rows say once, few or many, or leave the size out.

>many|TRBJ2-7|TRBV5-1|.|13
TGCGCCAGTTCCCACAGGGCCACCTACGAGCAGTACTTC
CASSHRATYEQYF
>many|TRBJ2-3|TRBV7-9|TRBD2|17
TGTGCCAGCAGCTTAGAGGGAGCGGGAGGGCCCGGAGATACGCAGTATTTT
CASSLEGAGGPGDTQYF
>.|TRBJ2-1|TRBV6-1|.|13
TGTGCCAGCAGGAAAGGGGGGTACAATGAGCAGTTCTTC
CASRKGGYNEQFF
>.|TRBJ2-2|TRBV5-4|.|15
TGTGCCAGCAGCACAGGAGGTCCGTACACCGGGGAGCTGTTTTTT
CASSTGGPYTGELFF
>many|TRBJ2-1|TRBV12-3/TRBV12-4|TRBD2|15
TGTGCCAGCAGGATAACTAGCGGGGGGAACAATGAGCAGTTCTTC
CASRITSGGNNEQFF
>.|TRBJ2-7|TRBV19|TRBD2|14
TGTGCCAGTAGTATCGTCACTAGCGCCTACGAGCAGTACTTC
CASSIVTSAYEQYF
>many|TRBJ2-3|TRBV5-1|.|15
TGCGCCAGCAGCTTGTACGGACGGAACACAGATACGCAGTATTTT
CASSLYGRNTDTQYF
>many|TRBJ2-1|TRBV25-1|.|12
TGTGCCAGCAGCCCGGGCCGCAATGAGCAGTTCTTC
CASSPGRNEQFF
>many|TRBJ1-1|TRBV7-3|TRBD1|13
TGTGCCAGCAGCTCCCGACAGGGAACTGAAGCTTTCTTT
CASSSRQGTEAFF
>many|TRBJ2-1|TRBV4-1|.|17
TGCGCCAGCAGCCAAGACGTACTAGCTTGGCAGTACAATGAGCAGTTCTTC
CASSQDVLAWQYNEQFF
>many|TRBJ2-3|TRBV20-1|TRBD1|15
TGCAGTGCAGTCCGGGACAGGGGAGCGGTAGATACGCAGTATTTT
CSAVRDRGAVDTQYF
>many|TRBJ2-3|TRBV12-3/TRBV12-4|TRBD2|16
TGTGCCAGCAAGCGAGGACTAGCGGGCCCCACAGATACGCAGTATTTT
CASKRGLAGPTDTQYF
>many|TRBJ2-2|TRBV6-2/TRBV6-3|TRBD2|16
TGTGCCAGCACCTCACGGGGGGGCCGCGGCACCGGGGAGCTGTTTTTT
CASTSRGGRGTGELFF
>many|TRBJ1-2|TRBV12-3/TRBV12-4|TRBD1|11
TGTGCCAGCTTCAGGGGGCATGGCTACACCTTC
CASFRGHGYTF
>.|TRBJ2-7|TRBV14|.|17
TGTGCCAGCAGCCACGAACCGGGCCCCCACAAGATGTACGAGCAGTACTTC
CASSHEPGPHKMYEQYF
>many|TRBJ2-4|TRBV5-1|TRBD2|18
TGCGCCAGCAGCTTGGCACTAGCGGGAGGACTAGCCAAAAACATTCAGTACTTC
CASSLALAGGLAKNIQYF
>few|TRBJ2-1|TRBV28|.|15
TGTGCCAGCAGCCGGTGGACAGCCTTGGACAATGAGCAGTTCTTC
CASSRWTALDNEQFF
>many|TRBJ2-3|TRBV10-3|.|13
TGTGCCATCAGCGGGAAAAGCACAGATACGCAGTATTTT
CAISGKSTDTQYF
>many|TRBJ2-3|TRBV20-1|TRBD2|17
TGCAGTGCTAGTAGTTCCCAACTAGCGGGAGGGCCAGATACGCAGTATTTT
CSASSSQLAGGPDTQYF
>.|TRBJ2-5|TRBV5-5|.|17
TGTGCCAGCAGCTTGGGCCAGCGACAGGGACTCCAAGAGACCCAGTACTTC
CASSLGQRQGLQETQYF
>many|TRBJ2-2|TRBV4-1|.|13
TGCGCCAGCGGTTCCCTATTTTCCGGGGAGCTGTTTTTT
CASGSLFSGELFF
>many|TRBJ2-1|TRBV7-2|TRBD1|15
TGTGCCAGCAGCCCTAGGGACAGGGGGAGCCATGAGCAGTTCTTC
CASSPRDRGSHEQFF
>many|TRBJ2-7|TRBV2|.|14
TGTGCCAGCAGTGTTTTAATGGAGGCAGCCGAGCAGTACTTC
CASSVLMEAAEQYF
>many|TRBJ1-2|TRBV21-1|.|14
TGTGCCAGCAGCAAAGCGCTTTTATGGGGAGGCTACACCTTC
CASSKALLWGGYTF
>many|TRBJ2-2|TRBV4-2|.|16
TGTGCCAGCAGCCAAGAGTGGGGGACGAACACCGGGGAGCTGTTTTTT
CASSQEWGTNTGELFF
>many|TRBJ1-2|TRBV4-1|.|14
TGCGCCAGCAGCCAAGAGCTCTCGGGACCCCGCTACACCTTC
CASSQELSGPRYTF